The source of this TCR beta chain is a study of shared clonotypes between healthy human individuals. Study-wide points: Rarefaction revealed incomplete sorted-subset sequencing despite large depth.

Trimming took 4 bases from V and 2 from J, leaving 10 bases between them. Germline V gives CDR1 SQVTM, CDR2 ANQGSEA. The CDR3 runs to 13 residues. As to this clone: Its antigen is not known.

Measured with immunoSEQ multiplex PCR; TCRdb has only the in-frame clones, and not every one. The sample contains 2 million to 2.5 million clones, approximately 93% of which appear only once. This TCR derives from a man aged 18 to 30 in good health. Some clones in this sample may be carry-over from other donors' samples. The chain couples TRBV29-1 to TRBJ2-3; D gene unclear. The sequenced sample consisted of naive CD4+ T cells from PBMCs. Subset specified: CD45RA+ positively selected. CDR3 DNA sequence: TGCAGCGTTGCGAGACAAGTCACAGATACGCAGTATTTT. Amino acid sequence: CSVARQVTDTQYF.